This T cell receptor (beta chain) stems from a study of cytomegalovirus exposure and HLA in healthy donors. Overall study findings and caveats: As a later analysis showed, a missense DCLRE1C variant was linked to trimming of TCR beta V- and J-genes. Later work associated 16,951 TCR beta sequences with HLA alleles at 0.05 false discovery rate.

PCR involved 60 Vbeta and 13 Jbeta primers. TCRdb keeps only in-frame clones here, not all; method: immunoSEQ multiplex PCR. The table lists some 150,000 clones, 77% of them singletons. Germline CDR1 LNHDA, CDR2 SQIVND (reference sequence). The CDR3 spans 14 residues. V was cut by 1 base and J by 0 bases, with 6 bases left in between. With respect to this clone: No antigen is known for it.

These donors, healthy bone marrow donors, were studied. The source material was PBMCs. The chain joins TRBV19 to TRBJ1-2; D gene unclear. The clonotype originates from a woman aged 25 to 39 in good health and CMV-seronegative. CDR3 in amino acids: CASSIARTNYGYTF. DNA for the CDR3: TGTGCCAGTAGTATAGCCAGGACTAACTATGGCTACACCTTC.